This TCR beta chain is drawn from a study of T cell repertoires in cytomegalovirus infection. Study-level background: Selected CMV epitopes included recently identified HLA-C-restricted ones as well as well-studied HLA-B-restricted ones. TCR beta signatures that were public indicated CMV infection and matching HLA type.

General observations from the study: Individuals carrying CMV plus the relevant HLA were identified by cumulative frequency of public TCR beta families. The ex vivo response was dominated by HLA-C-restricted CMV-specific TCR beta clonotypes.

TCRdb re-called the reads with MiXCR, one entry per CDR3 protein. The sample lists around 900,000 distinct CDR3 sequences; approximately 33% were seen once. The CDR3 spans 19 residues. V lost 0 bases to trimming and J lost 0 bases, with 20 bases between them. The germline V gene encodes CDR1 LGHNA and CDR2 YSLEER. In the case of this clonotype: The antigen is undetermined.

The source of this sequence is a human donor in good health (CMV status not recorded). Some clones in this sample may be carry-over from other donors' samples. J is TRBJ1-1 and V is TRBV4-3, with D possibly TRBD1 on 6 matching bases. The sample in question was cultured CD8+ T cells from PBMCs, obtained from culture after CMV antigen stimulation. The DNA of the CDR3 is TGCGCCAGCAGCCAAGACTCCCTTCACATTGGGACACTGAACACTGAAGCTTTCTTT. This codes for CASSQDSLHIGTLNTEAFF.